This T cell receptor beta chain was sequenced during a study of cytomegalovirus exposure and HLA in healthy donors. This table comes from immunoSEQ multiplex PCR, and its TCRdb copy is limited to in-frame clones, with some not included. In the table there are 250,000 to 350,000 clones, around 86% of which are singletons. Sequencing used PBMCs. The clonotype originates from a woman between 18 and 29 years old in good health and CMV-seronegative.

The CDR3 DNA sequence: TGTGCCAGCAGCTTGACGGGACTCCCGGAGTACGAGCAGTACTTC. Translating it yields CASSLTGLPEYEQYF. The chain joins TRBV5-4 to TRBJ2-7; D possibly corresponds to TRBD2 (6 bases). The germline V and J ends were trimmed by 1 base and 4 bases, with 15 bases remaining between them. Germline CDR1 reads SGHNT; CDR2 reads YYREEE (reference sequence). The CDR3 sequence is 15 residues long. The full variable domain, its missing parts supplied by reference TRBV5-4 and TRBJ2-7, is ETGVTQSPTHLIKTRGQQVTLRCSSQSGHNTVSWYQQALGQGPQFIFQYYREEENGRGNFPPRFSGLQFPNYSSELNVNALELDDSALYLCASSLTGLPEYEQYFGPGTRLTVT.